This TCR beta chain came from a study of blood T cell repertoires in COVID-19. At the level of the study: PBMCs, B-cell-depleted T cells, or T cells were the source of the cDNA or gDNA that made up the material.

Per the original data handling: Estimation of nucleated cell counts relied on the amplification of reference gene primers. Measured with immunoSEQ multiplex PCR; TCRdb has only the in-frame clones, and not every one. That table supplies the V and J calls and clone size; D and trimming were determined from the DNA. Here the sample spans approximately 250,000 clones, about 91% being singletons. Participants came from about two dozen US areas, aged about 18 to 89 years. Cohorts were assigned according to the clinical history that participants reported. Germline-derived CDR1 and CDR2 are SGHRS and YFSETQ. The J segment lost 4 bases and the V segment lost 0 bases, leaving 3 bases of the junction unmatched. CDR3 size: 15 residues.

Sequenced sample: PBMCs or T cells enriched from blood (not recorded which). This receptor was identified in a woman aged 40 to 49 with acute COVID-19. The rearrangement joins TRBV5-1 to TRBJ2-3; 9 positions match TRBD2. The CDR3 sequence: CASSLERGDADTQYF. The CDR3 region has the DNA TGCGCCAGCAGCTTGGAGCGGGGGGACGCAGATACGCAGTATTTT.